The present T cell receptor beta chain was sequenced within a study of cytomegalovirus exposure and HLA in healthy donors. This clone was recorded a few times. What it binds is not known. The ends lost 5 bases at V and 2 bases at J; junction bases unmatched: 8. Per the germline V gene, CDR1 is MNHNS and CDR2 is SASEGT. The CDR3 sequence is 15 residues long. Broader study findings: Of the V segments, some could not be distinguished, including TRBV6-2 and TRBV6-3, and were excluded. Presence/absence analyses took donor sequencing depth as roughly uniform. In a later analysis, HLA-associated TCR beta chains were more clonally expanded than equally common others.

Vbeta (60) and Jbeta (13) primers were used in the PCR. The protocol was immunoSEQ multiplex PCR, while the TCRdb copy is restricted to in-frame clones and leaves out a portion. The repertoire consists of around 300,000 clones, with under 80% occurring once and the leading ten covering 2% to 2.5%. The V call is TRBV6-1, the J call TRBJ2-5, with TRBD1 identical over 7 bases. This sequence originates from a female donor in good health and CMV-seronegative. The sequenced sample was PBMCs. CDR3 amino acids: CASSPNTGAQETQYF. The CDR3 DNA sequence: TGTGCCAGCAGTCCTAACACAGGGGCTCAAGAGACCCAGTACTTC.